This T cell receptor (beta chain) was found in a study of T cell responses to AZD1222 COVID-19 vaccine. Sequencing used immunoSEQ multiplex PCR; TCRdb keeps in-frame clones, though not all of them. The sample lists about 64,000 clones, around nine tenths seen once, with 6.3% in the top ten. CDR1 is SGHTA, CDR2 FQGNSA, per germline. J gave up 2 bases and V 1 base, and 0 bases lay outside the gene matches. The CDR3 extends over 14 amino acids. Findings and limits, study-wide: None of the repertoires were sampled until the peak T cell response had passed. Baseline seropositives among AZD1222 recipients totaled only six. Among the donors, most were white British and more were female, and clonal diversity was possibly underestimated. The span of vaccine-associated CD4 TCRs extended across spike, with dominance at 160-218 and 743-854.

A word on this clone: Its cognate antigen is unknown.

The sequence was collected from an adult who received the MenACWY meningococcal vaccine as a control. Here the sequenced sample was peripheral blood, taken 28 days after the second dose of the MenACWY control vaccine. The chain employs TRBV7-2 and TRBJ2-7, with 9 bases matching TRBD1. The CDR3 protein is CASSLGTGAYEQYF. The CDR3 DNA follows: TGTGCCAGCAGCTTAGGGACAGGGGCCTACGAGCAGTACTTC.